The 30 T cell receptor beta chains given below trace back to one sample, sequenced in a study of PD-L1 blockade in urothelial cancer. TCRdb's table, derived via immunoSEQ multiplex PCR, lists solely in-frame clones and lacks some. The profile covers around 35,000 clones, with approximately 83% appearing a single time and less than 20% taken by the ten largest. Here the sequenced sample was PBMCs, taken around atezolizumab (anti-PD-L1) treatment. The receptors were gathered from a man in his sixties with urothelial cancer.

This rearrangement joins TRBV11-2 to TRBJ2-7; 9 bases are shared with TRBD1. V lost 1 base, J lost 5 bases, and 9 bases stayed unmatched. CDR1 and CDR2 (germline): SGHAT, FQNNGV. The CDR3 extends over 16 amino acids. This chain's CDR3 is CASSLVGTGFYDEQYF. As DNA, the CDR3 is TGTGCCAGCAGCTTAGTAGGGACAGGGTTTTACGACGAGCAGTACTTC.

In nucleotides, the CDR3 is TGCGCCAGCAGAGTTCTCCTAGCGGGGGCCTTAGAGACCCAGTACTTC. It specifies CASRVLLAGALETQYF. The V and J genes are TRBV10-1 and TRBJ2-5, with 10 bases that match TRBD2. Per the germline V gene, CDR1 is WNHNN and CDR2 is SYGVQD (reference sequence). The length of the CDR3 is 16 residues. Losses at the gene ends were 6 bases for V and 4 bases for J; bases not matched to a gene: 11.

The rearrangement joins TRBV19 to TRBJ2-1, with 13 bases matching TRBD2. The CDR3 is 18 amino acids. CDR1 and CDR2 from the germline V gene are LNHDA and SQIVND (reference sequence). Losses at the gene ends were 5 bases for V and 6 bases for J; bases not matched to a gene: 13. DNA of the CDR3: TGTGCCAGTAGTCCTCGCGGGGTGGGACTAGCGGGGCGCAATGAGCAGTTCTTC. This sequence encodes CASSPRGVGLAGRNEQFF.

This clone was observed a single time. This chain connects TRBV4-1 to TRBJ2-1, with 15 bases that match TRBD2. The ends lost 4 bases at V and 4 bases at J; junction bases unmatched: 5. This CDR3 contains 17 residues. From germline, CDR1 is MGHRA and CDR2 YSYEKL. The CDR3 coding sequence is TGCGCCAGCAGCCGGGGACTAGCGGGGGGCCCTTACAATGAGCAGTTCTTC. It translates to CASSRGLAGGPYNEQFF.

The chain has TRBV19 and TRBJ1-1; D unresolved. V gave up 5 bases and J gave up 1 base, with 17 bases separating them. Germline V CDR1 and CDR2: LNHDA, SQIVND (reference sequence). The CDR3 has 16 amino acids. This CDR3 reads CASSADPLGGNTEAFF. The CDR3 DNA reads TGTGCCAGTAGTGCGGACCCATTAGGAGGGAACACTGAAGCTTTCTTT.

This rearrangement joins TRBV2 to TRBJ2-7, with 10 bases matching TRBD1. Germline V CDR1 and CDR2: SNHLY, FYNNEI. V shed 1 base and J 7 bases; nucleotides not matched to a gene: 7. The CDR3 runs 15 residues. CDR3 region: CASSEVRDRGEEQYF. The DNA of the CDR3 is TGTGCCAGCAGTGAAGTCAGGGACAGGGGTGAAGAGCAGTACTTC.

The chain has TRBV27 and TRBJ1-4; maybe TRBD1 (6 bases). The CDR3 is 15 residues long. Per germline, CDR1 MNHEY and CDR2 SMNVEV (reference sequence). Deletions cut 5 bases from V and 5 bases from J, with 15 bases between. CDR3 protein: CASSPAGAGNEKLFF. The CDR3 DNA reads TGTGCCAGCAGTCCCGCGGGGGCTGGAAATGAAAAACTGTTTTTT.

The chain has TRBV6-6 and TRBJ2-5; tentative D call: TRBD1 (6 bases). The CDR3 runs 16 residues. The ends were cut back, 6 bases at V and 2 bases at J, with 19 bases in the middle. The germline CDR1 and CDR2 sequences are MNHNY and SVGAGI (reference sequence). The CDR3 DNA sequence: TGTGCCAGCAGCCGTCAGGGGCGGAGGCTACAAGAGACCCAGTACTTC. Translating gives CASSRQGRRLQETQYF.

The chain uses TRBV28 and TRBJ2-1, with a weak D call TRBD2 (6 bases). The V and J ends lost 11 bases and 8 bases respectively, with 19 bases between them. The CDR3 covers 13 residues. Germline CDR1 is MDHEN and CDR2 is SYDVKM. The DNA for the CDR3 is TGTGCCGAGGCGGGGTCCGCCAATGATGAGCAGTTCTTC. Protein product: CAEAGSANDEQFF.

DNA for the CDR3: TGTGCCAGCAGCTTACAAGTGACAGGGGAAGAGACCCAGTACTTC. Its protein is CASSLQVTGEETQYF. The chain couples TRBV7-9 to TRBJ2-5; TRBD1 matches at 8 bases. The germline V gene encodes CDR1 SEHNR and CDR2 FQNEAQ (reference sequence). V trimming: 2 bases; J trimming: 3 bases; junction bases outside the gene matches: 5. There are 15 residues in the CDR3.

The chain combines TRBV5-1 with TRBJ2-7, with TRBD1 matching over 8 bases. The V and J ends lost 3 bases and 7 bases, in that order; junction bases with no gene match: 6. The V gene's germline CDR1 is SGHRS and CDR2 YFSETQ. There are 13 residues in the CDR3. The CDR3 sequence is CASSSTGAWEQYF. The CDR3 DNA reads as TGCGCCAGCAGCTCGACAGGGGCCTGGGAGCAGTACTTC.

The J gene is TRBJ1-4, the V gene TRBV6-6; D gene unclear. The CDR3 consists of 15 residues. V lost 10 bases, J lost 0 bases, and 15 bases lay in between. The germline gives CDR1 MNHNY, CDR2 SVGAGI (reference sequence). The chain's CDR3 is CATLRPGATNEKLFF. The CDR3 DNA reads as TGTGCCACCCTTCGTCCCGGTGCAACTAATGAAAAACTGTTTTTT.

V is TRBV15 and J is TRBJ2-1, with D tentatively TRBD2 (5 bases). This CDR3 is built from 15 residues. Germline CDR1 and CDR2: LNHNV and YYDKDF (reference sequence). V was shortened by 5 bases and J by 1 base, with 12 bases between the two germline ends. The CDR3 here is CATSGPGDSYNEQFF. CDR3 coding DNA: TGTGCCACCAGCGGTCCCGGGGATTCCTACAATGAGCAGTTCTTC.

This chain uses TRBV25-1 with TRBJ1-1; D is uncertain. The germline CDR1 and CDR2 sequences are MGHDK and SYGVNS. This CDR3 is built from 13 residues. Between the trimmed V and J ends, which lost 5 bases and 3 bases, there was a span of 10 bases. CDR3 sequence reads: CASSRGSDTEAFF. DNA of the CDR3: TGTGCCAGCAGTAGAGGGTCTGACACTGAAGCTTTCTTT.

CDR3 amino acids: CAISFDSQNYEQYF. The CDR3 DNA reads TGTGCCATCAGTTTTGACAGTCAAAACTACGAGCAGTACTTC. This chain uses TRBV10-3 with TRBJ2-7; D possibly corresponds to TRBD1 (5 bases). Trimming removed 5 bases at V and 3 bases at J, with 14 bases between. CDR3 size: 14 residues. Germline V gives CDR1 ENHRY, CDR2 SYGVKD.

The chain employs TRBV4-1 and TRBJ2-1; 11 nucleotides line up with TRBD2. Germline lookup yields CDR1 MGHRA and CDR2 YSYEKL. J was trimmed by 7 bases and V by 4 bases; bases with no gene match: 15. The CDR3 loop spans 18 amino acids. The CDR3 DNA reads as TGCGCCAGCAGCCCCCGACCGCTACTAGCGGGGGCTACAAATGAGCAGTTCTTC. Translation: CASSPRPLLAGATNEQFF.

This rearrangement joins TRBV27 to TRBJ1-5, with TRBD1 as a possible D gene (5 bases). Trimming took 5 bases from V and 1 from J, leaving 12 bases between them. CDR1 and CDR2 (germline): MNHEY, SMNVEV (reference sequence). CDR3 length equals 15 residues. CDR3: CASSLISGSNQPQHF. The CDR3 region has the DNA TGTGCCAGCAGTCTTATTTCAGGGAGCAATCAGCCCCAGCATTTT.

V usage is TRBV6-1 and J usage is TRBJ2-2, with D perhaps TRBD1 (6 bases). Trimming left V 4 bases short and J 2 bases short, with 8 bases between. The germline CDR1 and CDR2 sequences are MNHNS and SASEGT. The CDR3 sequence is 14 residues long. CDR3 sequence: CASSADRNTGELFF. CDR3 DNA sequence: TGTGCCAGCAGTGCGGACAGAAACACCGGGGAGCTGTTTTTT.

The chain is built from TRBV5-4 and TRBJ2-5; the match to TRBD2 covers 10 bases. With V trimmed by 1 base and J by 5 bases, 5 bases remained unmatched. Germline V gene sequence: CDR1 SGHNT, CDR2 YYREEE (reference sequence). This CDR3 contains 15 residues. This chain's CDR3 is CASSLWLAGAETQYF. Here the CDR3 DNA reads TGTGCCAGCAGCTTGTGGCTAGCGGGGGCTGAGACCCAGTACTTC.

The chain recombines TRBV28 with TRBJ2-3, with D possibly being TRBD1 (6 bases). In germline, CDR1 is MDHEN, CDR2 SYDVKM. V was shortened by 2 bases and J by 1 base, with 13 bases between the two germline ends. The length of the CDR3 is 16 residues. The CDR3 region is CASSLAPQGGTDTQYF. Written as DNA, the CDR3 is TGTGCCAGCAGTTTAGCCCCACAGGGAGGCACAGATACGCAGTATTTT.

The CDR3 bases are TGTGCCAGCAGTCTCGACAGGGCTCAGCCCCAGCATTTT. Its protein product is CASSLDRAQPQHF. The rearrangement joins TRBV6-1 to TRBJ1-5, with TRBD1 matching over 7 bases. V gave up 5 bases and J gave up 6 bases; unmatched junction bases: 4. Germline values: CDR1 MNHNS, CDR2 SASEGT. The CDR3 consists of 13 residues.

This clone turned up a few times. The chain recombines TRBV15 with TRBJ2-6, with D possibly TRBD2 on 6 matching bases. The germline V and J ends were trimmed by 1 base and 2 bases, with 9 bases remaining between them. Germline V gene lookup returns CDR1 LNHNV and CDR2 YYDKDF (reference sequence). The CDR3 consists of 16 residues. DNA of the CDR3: TGTGCCACCAGCAGAGCTGGGGAGGCTGGGGCCAACGTCCTGACTTTC. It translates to CATSRAGEAGANVLTF.

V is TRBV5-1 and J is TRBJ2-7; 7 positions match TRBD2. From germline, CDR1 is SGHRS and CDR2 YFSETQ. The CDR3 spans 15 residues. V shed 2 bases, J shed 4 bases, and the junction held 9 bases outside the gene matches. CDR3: CASSFGEGLKYEQYF. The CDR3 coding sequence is TGCGCCAGCAGCTTCGGGGAGGGTCTCAAATACGAGCAGTACTTC.

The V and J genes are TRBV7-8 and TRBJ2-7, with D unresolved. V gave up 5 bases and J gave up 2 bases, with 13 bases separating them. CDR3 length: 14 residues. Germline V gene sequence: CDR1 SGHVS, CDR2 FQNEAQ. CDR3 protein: CASSPVAEPYEQYF. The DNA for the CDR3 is TGTGCCAGCAGCCCCGTCGCAGAACCCTACGAGCAGTACTTC.

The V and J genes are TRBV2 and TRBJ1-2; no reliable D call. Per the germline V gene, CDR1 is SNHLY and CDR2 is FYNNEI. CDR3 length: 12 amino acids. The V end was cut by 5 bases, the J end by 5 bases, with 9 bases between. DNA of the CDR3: TGTGCCAGCAGTCCTGTCTCGTATGGCTACACCTTC. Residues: CASSPVSYGYTF.

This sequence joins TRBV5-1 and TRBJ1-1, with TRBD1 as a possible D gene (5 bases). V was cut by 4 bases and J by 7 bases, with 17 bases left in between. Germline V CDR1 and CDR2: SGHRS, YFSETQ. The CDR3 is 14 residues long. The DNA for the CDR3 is TGCGCCAGCAGCGTAGGACTTGGGGGGGATGAAGCTTTCTTT. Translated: CASSVGLGGDEAFF.

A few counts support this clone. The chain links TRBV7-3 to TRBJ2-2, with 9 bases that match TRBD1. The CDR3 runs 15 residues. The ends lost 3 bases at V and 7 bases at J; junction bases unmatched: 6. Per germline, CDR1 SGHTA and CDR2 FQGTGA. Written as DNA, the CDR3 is TGTGCCAGCAGCTTTGGGACAGGGCTTAGCGGGGAGCTGTTTTTT. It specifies CASSFGTGLSGELFF.

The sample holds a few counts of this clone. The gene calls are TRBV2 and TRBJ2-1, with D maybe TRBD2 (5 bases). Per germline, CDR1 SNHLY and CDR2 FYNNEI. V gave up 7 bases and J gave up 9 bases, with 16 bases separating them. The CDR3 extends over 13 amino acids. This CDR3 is CASILVGRGEQFF. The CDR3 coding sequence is TGTGCCAGCATACTAGTAGGTCGGGGTGAGCAGTTCTTC.

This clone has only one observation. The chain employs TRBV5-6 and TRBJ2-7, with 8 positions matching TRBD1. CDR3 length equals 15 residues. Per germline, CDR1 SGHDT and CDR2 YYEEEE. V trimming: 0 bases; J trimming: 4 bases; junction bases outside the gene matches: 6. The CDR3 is CASSLVAGGGYEQYF. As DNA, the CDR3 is TGTGCCAGCAGCTTGGTGGCAGGGGGCGGATACGAGCAGTACTTC.

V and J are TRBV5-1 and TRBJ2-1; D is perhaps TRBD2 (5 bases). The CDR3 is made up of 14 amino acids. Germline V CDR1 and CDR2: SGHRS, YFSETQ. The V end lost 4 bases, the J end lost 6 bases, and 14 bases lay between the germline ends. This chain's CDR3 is CASSSPAGSNEQFF. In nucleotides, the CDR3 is TGCGCCAGCAGCAGCCCTGCGGGTAGCAATGAGCAGTTCTTC.